This T cell receptor beta chain is from a study of CD8 T cells in Susac syndrome. Study-level findings and limits: CD8+ clonal expansion in Susac was maximal in TEMRA cells and in active patients.

Reverse transcription of roughly 0.5 to 1 ug RNA was performed with random hexamers. The immunoSEQ assay covered 54 Vbeta and 13 Jbeta segments for CDR3. TCRdb itself ran the immunoSEQ multiplex PCR reads through MiXCR, one entry per CDR3 protein. The sample has around 90,000 distinct CDR3 sequences, 95% to 97% seen once; the top ten hold 0.62%. Details on this clonotype: Its specificity is not known.

The CDR3 is made up of 15 amino acids. V lost 2 bases and J lost 10; bases outside the gene matches: 10. The germline V gene encodes CDR1 LGHNA and CDR2 YSLEER. The T cells that were sequenced for TCR beta were CD8+ and CD4+ cells from blood. The Susac syndrome patients fit the recently defined diagnostic criteria for definite or probable disease. The gene calls are TRBV4-3 and TRBJ1-4; TRBD1 aligns across 7 bases. The sequence came from a human donor with Susac syndrome. The specimen was CD8+ T cells from PBMCs. The CDR3: CASSQSVSGGGKLFF. The DNA for the CDR3 is TGCGCCAGCAGCCAAAGCGTTTCAGGGGGTGGAAAACTGTTTTTT.